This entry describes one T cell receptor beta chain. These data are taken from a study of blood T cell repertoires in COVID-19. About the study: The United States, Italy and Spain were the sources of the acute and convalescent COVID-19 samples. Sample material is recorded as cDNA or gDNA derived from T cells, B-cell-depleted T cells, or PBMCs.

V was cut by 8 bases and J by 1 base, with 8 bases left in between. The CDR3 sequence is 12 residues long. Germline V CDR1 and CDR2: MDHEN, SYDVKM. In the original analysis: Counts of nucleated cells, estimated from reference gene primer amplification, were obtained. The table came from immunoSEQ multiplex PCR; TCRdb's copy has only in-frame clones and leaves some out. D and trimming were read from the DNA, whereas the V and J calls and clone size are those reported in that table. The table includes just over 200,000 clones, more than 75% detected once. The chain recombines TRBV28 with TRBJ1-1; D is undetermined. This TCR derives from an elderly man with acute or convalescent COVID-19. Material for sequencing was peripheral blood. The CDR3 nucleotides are TGTGCCAGCCTCAGGCGGAACACTGAAGCTTTCTTT. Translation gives CASLRRNTEAFF.